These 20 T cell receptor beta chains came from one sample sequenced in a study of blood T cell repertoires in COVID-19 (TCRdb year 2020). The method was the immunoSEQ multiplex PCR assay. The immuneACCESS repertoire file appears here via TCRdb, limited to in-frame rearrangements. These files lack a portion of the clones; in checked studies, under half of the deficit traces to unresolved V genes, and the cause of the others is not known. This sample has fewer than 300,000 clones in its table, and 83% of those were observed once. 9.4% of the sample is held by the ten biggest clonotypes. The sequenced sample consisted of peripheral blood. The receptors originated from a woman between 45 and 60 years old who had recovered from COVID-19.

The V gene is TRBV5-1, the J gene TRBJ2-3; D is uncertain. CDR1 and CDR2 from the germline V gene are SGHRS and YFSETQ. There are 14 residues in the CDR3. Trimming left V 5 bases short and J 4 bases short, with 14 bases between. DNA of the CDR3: TGCGCCAGCAGTATGAGTCCGGCGGCAGATACGCAGTATTTT. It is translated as CASSMSPAADTQYF.

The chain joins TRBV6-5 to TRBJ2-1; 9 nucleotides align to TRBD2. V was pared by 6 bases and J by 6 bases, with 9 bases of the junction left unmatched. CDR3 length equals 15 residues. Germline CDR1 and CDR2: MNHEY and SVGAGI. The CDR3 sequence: CASRETSGRFNEQFF. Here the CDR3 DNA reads TGTGCCAGCAGAGAGACTAGCGGTCGATTCAATGAGCAGTTCTTC.

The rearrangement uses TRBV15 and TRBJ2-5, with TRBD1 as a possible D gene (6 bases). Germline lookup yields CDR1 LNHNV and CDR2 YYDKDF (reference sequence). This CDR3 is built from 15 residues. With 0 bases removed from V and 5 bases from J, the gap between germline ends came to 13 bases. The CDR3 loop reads CATSREGWQGETQYF. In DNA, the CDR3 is TGTGCCACCAGCAGAGAAGGGTGGCAGGGGGAGACCCAGTACTTC. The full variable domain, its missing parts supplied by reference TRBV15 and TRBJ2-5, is DAMVIQNPRYQVTQFGKPVTLSCSQTLNHNVMYWYQQKSSQAPKLLFHYYDKDFNNEADTPDNFQSRRPNTSFCFLDIRSPGLGDTAMYLCATSREGWQGETQYFGPGTRLLVL.

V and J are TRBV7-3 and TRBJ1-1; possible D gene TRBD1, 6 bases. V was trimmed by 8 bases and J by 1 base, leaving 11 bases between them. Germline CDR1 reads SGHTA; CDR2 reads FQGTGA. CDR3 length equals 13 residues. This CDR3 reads CASAGQPNTEAFF. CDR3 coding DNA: TGTGCCAGCGCCGGACAGCCGAACACTGAAGCTTTCTTT.

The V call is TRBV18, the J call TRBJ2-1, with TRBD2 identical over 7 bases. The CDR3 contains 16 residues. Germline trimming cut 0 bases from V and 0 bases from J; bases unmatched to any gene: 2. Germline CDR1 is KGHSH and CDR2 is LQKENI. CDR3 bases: TGTGCCAGCTCACCACCGGGCGGGAGCTCCTACAATGAGCAGTTCTTC. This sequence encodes CASSPPGGSSYNEQFF.

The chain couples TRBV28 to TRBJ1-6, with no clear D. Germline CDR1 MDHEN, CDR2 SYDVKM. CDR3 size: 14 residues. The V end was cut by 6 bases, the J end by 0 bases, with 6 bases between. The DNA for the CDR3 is TGTGCCAGCAGGCCCGGCTCCTATAATTCACCCCTCCACTTT. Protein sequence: CASRPGSYNSPLHF. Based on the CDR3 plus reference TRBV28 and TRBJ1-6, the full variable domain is DVKVTQSSRYLVKRTGEKVFLECVQDMDHENMFWYRQDPGLGLRLIYFSYDVKMKEKGDIPEGYSVSREKKERFSLILESASTNQTSMYLCASRPGSYNSPLHFGNGTRLTVT.

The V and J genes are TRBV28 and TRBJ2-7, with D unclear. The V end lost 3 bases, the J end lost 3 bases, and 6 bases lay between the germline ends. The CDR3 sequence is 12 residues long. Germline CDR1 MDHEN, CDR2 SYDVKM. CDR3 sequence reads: CASSFINYEQYF. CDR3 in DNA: TGTGCCAGCAGTTTCATCAACTACGAGCAGTACTTC.

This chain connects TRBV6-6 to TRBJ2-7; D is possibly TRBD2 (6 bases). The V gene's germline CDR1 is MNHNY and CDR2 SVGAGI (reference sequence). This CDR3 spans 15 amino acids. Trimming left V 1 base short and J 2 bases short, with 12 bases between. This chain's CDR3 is CASSYFRDSTYEQYF. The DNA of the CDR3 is TGTGCCAGCAGTTACTTTAGGGACTCGACCTACGAGCAGTACTTC.

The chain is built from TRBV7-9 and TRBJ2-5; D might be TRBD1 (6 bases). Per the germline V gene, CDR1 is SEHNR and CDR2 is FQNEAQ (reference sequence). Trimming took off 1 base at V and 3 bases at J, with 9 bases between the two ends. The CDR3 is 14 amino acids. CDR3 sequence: CASSLDRAEETQYF. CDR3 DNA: TGTGCCAGCAGCTTAGACAGGGCGGAAGAGACCCAGTACTTC.

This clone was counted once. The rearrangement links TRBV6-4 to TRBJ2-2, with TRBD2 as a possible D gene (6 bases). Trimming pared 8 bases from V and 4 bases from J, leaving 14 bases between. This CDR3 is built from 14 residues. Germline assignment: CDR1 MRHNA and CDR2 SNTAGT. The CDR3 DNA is TGTGCCAGCCAAATCGAGGAGGGCACCGGGGAGCTGTTTTTT. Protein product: CASQIEEGTGELFF.

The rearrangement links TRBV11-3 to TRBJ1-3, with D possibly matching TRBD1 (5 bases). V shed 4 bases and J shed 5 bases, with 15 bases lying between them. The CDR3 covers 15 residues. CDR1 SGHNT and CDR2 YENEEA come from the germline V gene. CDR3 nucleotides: TGTGCCAGCAGCTCCAGACAGATCCCTCGAAACACCATATATTTT. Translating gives CASSSRQIPRNTIYF.

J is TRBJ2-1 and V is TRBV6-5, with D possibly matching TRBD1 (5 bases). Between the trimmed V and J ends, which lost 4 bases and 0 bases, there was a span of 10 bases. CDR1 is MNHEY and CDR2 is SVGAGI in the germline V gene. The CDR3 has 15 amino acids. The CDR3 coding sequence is TGTGCCAGCAGTTCAGGGTTCAGCTCCTACAATGAGCAGTTCTTC. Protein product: CASSSGFSSYNEQFF.

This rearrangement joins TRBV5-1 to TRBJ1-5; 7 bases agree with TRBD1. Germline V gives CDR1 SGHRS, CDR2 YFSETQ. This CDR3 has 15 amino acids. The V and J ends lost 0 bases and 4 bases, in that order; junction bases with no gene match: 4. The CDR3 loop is CASSLVAGGNQPQHF. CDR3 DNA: TGCGCCAGCAGCTTGGTGGCAGGGGGGAATCAGCCCCAGCATTTT.

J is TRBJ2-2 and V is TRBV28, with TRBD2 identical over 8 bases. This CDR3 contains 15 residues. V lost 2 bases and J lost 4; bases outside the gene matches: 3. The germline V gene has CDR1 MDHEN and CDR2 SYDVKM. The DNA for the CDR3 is TGTGCCAGCAGTTTAACTAGCGGCCCCACCGGGGAGCTGTTTTTT. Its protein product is CASSLTSGPTGELFF.

CDR3 sequence reads: CASSRANGGYNEQFF. CDR3 DNA: TGTGCCAGCAGCAGAGCTAACGGGGGTTACAATGAGCAGTTCTTC. The V and J genes are TRBV5-4 and TRBJ2-1; possibly TRBD2 for D (6 bases). There are 15 residues in the CDR3. Between the trimmed V and J ends, which lost 4 bases and 4 bases, there was a span of 15 bases. The V gene's germline CDR1 is SGHNT and CDR2 YYREEE (reference sequence).

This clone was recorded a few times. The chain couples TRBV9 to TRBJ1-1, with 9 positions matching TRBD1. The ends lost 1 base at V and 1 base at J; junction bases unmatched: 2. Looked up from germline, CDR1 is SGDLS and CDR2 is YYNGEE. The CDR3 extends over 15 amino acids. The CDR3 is CASSVRDRANTEAFF. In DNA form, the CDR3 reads TGTGCCAGCAGCGTACGGGACAGGGCGAACACTGAAGCTTTCTTT. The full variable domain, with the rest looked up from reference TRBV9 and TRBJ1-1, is DSGVTQTPKHLITATGQRVTLRCSPRSGDLSVYWYQQSLDQGLQFLIQYYNGEERAKGNILERFSAQQFPDLHSELNLSSLELGDSALYFCASSVRDRANTEAFFGQGTRLTVV.

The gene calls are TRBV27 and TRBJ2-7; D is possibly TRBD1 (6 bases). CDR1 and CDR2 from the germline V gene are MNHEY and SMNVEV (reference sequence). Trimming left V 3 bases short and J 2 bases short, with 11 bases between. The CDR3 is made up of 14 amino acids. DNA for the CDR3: TGTGCCAGCAGTTTGACAGGACGCACCTACGAGCAGTACTTC. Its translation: CASSLTGRTYEQYF.

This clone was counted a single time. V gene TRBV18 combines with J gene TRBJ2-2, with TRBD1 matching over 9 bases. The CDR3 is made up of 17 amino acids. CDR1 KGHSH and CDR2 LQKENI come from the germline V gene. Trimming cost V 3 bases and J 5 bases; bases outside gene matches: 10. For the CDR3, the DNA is TGTGCCAGCTCACCGCCGCCGGGACAGGGATGGACCGGGGAGCTGTTTTTT. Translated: CASSPPPGQGWTGELFF.

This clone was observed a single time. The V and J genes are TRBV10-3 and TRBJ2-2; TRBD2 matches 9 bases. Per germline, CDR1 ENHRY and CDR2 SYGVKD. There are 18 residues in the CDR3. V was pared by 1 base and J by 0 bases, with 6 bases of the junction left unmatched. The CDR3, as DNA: TGTGCCATCAGTGAGTACCTAGCGGGGACAGCGAACACCGGGGAGCTGTTTTTT. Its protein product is CAISEYLAGTANTGELFF.

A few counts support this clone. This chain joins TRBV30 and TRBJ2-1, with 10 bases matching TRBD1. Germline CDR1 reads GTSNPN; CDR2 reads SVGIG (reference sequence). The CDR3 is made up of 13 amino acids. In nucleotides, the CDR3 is TGTGCTTTGGGACAGGGGCCCTACAATGAGCAGTTCTTC. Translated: CALGQGPYNEQFF.